This TCR beta chain derives from a study of T-cell memory formation after mild COVID-19. Study findings and constraints: Second-wave clones that peaked on day 37 lacked confirmed SARS-CoV-2 specificity.

TCRdb fed the 5' RACE reads into MiXCR, producing one record per CDR3 protein. Of approximately 300,000 distinct CDR3 sequences detected, approximately 8% appear once; the ten largest clones hold approximately 23%. Concerning this clonotype: Its antigen is still unknown.

Germline CDR1 and CDR2: SQVTM and ANQGSEA. Trimming shortened V by 7 bases and J by 2 bases, and 5 bases separated the two germline ends. The CDR3 has 10 amino acids. Sequencing input: PBMCs or a T cell subset sorted from them (not recorded which). This receptor was taken from a man between 18 and 35 years old who had mild COVID-19 (a few samples of this study predate the infection). Cell type and time point are not known. The chain couples TRBV29-1 to TRBJ2-5; D remains unclear. The CDR3 sequence: CSGLQETQYF. The CDR3 bases are TGCAGCGGTCTACAAGAGACCCAGTACTTC.